This TCR beta chain is drawn from a study of chemoradiotherapy in HPV16-positive cancers. Study summary: Functional T-cell assays on two HPV16-positive patients' cells defined candidate HPV-specific clones and common TCR motifs.

This clone was seen a single time. The antigen is not known. Study-wide results and limits: Non-HPV-specific T cells did not expand in tumors during treatment, whereas candidate HPV-specific clones and E7-related motifs did. Better recurrence-free survival went with HPV-responsive T-cell expansion in HPV16-positive patients.

CDR1 and CDR2 from the germline V gene are SQVTM and ANQGSEA. This CDR3 has 14 amino acids. Trimming stripped 4 bases from V and 0 bases from J, with 9 bases between. The assay was immunoSEQ multiplex PCR, and TCRdb's table has in-frame clones only and misses some. The sample has under 35,000 clones; more than 85% are singletons. Sequenced material: blood, taken from a patient who underwent chemoradiotherapy. The TCR was taken from a human donor with HPV-associated anogenital cancer. This chain connects TRBV29-1 to TRBJ2-2; D gene ambiguous. In DNA, the CDR3 is TGCAGCGTTGGGGAACTCGCGAACACCGGGGAGCTGTTTTTT. It specifies CSVGELANTGELFF.